The clone carrying this T cell receptor (beta chain) was seen only a few times. Its antigen remains unknown. These data come from a study of vaccination effects on CD4 cells after COVID-19. Study summary: Every well housed two million PBMC, which grew in culture alongside about 9.9 IU/ml IL-2 and 10 ug/ml peptides.

Culture proceeded for 9 to 11 days, and CD4+ T cells were then isolated. Days 3 and 7 saw half the medium replaced with IL-2 medium. CDR3 size: 16 residues. V was cut by 3 bases and J by 2 bases, with 15 bases left in between. Germline assignment: CDR1 ENHRY and CDR2 SYGVKD. Study findings and constraints: Late post-vaccination, clones induced by infection and those induced by vaccine underwent marked clonal contraction.

Profiled with immunoSEQ multiplex PCR; TCRdb holds only in-frame clones, not every one. Among over 45,000 clones listed, 67% were seen once. This TCR was recovered from a human donor who received a COVID-19 vaccine. The chain recombines TRBV10-3 with TRBJ2-3; a possible D gene is TRBD2 (7 bases). The sample was CD4+ T cells from PBMCs cultured without peptide, taken before COVID-19 vaccination. The CDR3 DNA reads as TGTGCCATCAGTGATATAGGGGGGGGGCCCACAGATACGCAGTATTTT. Its translation: CAISDIGGGPTDTQYF.